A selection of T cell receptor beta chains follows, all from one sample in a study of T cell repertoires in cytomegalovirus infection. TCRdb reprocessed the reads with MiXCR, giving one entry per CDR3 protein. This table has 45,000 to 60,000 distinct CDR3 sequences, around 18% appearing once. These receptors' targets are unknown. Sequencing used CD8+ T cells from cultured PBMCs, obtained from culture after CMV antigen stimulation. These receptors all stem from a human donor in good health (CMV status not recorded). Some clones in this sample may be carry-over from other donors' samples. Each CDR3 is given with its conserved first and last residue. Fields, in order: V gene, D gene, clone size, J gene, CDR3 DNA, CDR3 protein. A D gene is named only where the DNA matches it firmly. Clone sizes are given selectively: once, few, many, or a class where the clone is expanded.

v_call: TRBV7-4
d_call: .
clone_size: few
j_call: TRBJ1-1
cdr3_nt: TGTGCCAGCAGTTTCAACAGGGCGGTGAACACTGAAGCTTTCTTT
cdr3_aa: CASSFNRAVNTEAFF

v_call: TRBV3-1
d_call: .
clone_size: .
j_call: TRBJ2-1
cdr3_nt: TGTGCCAGCAGCCTATACAGGAGCTCCTACAATGAGCAGTTCTTC
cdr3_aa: CASSLYRSSYNEQFF

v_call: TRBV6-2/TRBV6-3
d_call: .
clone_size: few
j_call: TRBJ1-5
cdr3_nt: TGTGCCAGCAGGTACGGGGGGAGGAGGCAGCCCCAGCATTTT
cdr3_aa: CASRYGGRRQPQHF

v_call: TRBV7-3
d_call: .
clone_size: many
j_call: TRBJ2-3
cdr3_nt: TGTGCCAGCAGCTTGCACAGAGTAACGAACACAGATACGCAGTATTTT
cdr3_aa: CASSLHRVTNTDTQYF

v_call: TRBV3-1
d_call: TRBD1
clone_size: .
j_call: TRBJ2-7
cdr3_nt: TGTGCCAGCAGCCCGACAGGGGGCGGCTACGAGCAGTACTTC
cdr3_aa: CASSPTGGGYEQYF

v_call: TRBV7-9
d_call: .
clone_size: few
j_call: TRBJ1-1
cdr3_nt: TGTGCCAGCAGCTCGACAGTCACTGAAGCTTTCTTT
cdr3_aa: CASSSTVTEAFF

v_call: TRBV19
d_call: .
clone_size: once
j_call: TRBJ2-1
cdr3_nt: TGTGCCAGTAGCCGTAGACCTCCTCCTTCCTACAATGAGCAGTTCTTC
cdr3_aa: CASSRRPPPSYNEQFF

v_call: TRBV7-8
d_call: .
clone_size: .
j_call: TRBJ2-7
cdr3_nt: TGTGCCAGCAGCTCAAGGACGGGCGGATTCTACGAGCAGTACTTC
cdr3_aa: CASSSRTGGFYEQYF

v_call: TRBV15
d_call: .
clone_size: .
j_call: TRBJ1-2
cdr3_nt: TGTGCCACCAGCAGCAAGGGGGGGGCTGGCTACACCTTC
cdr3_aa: CATSSKGGAGYTF

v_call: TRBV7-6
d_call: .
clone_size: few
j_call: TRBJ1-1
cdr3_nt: TGTGCCAGCAGCCCAGGGGCAACTGAAGCTTTCTTT
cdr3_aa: CASSPGATEAFF

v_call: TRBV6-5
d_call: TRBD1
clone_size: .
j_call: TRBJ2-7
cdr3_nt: TGTGCCAGCAGTTACCCCGGGACAGGGGACGGGGAGCAGTACTTC
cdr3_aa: CASSYPGTGDGEQYF

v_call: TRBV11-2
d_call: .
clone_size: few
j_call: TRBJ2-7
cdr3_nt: TGTGCCAGCGGCTTCGGGGACTACGAGCAGTACTTC
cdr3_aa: CASGFGDYEQYF

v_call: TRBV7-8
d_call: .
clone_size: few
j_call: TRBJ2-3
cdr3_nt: TGTGCCAGCAGCTGGACTGCGGGGACAGATACGCAGTATTTT
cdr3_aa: CASSWTAGTDTQYF

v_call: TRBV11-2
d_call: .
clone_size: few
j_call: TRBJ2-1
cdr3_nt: TGTGCCAGCAGCTTGTATATCCGAGACAATGAGCAGTTCTTC
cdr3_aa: CASSLYIRDNEQFF

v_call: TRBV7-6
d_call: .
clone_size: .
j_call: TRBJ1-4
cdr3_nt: TGTGCCAGCAGCTTAGGGCAGTCTAATGAAAAACTGTTTTTT
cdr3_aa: CASSLGQSNEKLFF

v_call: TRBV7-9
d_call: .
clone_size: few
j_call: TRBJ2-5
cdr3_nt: TGTGCCAGCAGCTCCCTACAGGGACGGCAAGAGACCCAGTACTTC
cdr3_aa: CASSSLQGRQETQYF

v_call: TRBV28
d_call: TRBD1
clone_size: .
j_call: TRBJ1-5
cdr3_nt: TGTGCCAGCAGGTGGACAGGGAACAATCAGCCCCAGCATTTT
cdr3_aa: CASRWTGNNQPQHF

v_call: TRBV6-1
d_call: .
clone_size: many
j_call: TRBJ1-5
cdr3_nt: TGTGCCAGCAGTGAAGGACGGCAGGGGTACAATCAGCCCCAGCATTTT
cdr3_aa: CASSEGRQGYNQPQHF

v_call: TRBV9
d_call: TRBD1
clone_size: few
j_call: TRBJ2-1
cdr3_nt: TGTGCCAGCAGCGTAGGGGACAGATGGCTACAGGGGCAGTTCTTC
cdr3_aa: CASSVGDRWLQGQFF

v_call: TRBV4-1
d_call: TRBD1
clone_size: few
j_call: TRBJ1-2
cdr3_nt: TGCGCCAGCAGCCAAGTGCCTACAGGGGGAAGTGGCTACACCTTC
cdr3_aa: CASSQVPTGGSGYTF

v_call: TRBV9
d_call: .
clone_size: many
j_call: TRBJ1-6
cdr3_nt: TGTGCCAGCAGCGCACACCCAAGGGGCCTCCTCCACTTT
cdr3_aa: CASSAHPRGLLHF

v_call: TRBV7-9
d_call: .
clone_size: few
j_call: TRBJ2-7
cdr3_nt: TGTGCCAGCAGAACTCCGAGAGATTACGAGCAGTACTTC
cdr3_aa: CASRTPRDYEQYF

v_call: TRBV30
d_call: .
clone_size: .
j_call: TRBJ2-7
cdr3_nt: TGTGCCTGGAGTGTTCCGTGGGGGATGGATTACGAGCAGTACTTC
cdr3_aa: CAWSVPWGMDYEQYF

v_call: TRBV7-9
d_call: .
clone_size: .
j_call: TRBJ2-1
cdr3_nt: TGTGCCATCTCCTGGGGAACGGACCGGCACCTCAGCTCCTACAATGAGCAGTTCTTC
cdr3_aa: CAISWGTDRHLSSYNEQFF

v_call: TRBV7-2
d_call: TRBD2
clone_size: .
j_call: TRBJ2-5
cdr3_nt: TGTGCCAGCAGCTTTTTCCTAGCGGCCCAACAAGAGACCCAGTACTTC
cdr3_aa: CASSFFLAAQQETQYF

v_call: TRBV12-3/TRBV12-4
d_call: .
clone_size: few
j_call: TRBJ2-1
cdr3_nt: TGTGCCAGCAGTCCACGACTGTCGGAGCAGTTCTTC
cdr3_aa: CASSPRLSEQFF

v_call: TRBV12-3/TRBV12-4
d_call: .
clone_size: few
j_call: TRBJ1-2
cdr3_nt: TGTGCCAGCACTATCAGGGATGGCTACACCTTC
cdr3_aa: CASTIRDGYTF

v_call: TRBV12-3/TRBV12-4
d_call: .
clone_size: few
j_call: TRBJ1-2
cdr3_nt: TGTGCCAGCAGCCCCCCGGGTGCTAGGGGCTACACCTTC
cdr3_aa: CASSPPGARGYTF

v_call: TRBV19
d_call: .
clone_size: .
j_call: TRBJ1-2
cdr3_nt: TGTGCCACGTCCTATCGTAATGGCTACACCTTC
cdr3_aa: CATSYRNGYTF

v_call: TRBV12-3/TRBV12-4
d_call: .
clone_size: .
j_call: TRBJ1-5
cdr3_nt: TGTGCCAGCAGTTTACCGGGGGGTCAGCCCCAGCATTTT
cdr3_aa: CASSLPGGQPQHF

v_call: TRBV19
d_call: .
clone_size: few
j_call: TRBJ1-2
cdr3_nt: TGTGCCAGTAGTATACCGAACAGGGACTCCAGTCCGATCGGGTATGGCTACACCTTC
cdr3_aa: CASSIPNRDSSPIGYGYTF

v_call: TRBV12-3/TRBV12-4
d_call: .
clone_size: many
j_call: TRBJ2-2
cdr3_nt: TGTGCCAGCAGTTTAAACACCGGGGAGCTGTTTTTT
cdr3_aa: CASSLNTGELFF

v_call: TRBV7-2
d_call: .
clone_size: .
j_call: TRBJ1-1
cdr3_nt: TGTGCCAGCAGCGGGGGGGGGAACACTGAAGCTTTCTTT
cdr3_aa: CASSGGGNTEAFF

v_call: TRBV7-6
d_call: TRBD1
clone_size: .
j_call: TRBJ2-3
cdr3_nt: TGTGCCAGCAGGCAGAACAGGGGGCTCTTGGATACGCAGTATTTT
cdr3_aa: CASRQNRGLLDTQYF

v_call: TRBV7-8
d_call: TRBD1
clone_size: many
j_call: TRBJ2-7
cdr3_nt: TGTGCCAGCAGCGACCGGGACAGGGACAACGAGCAGTACTTC
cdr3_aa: CASSDRDRDNEQYF

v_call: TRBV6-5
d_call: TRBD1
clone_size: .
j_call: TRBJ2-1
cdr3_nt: TGTGCCAGCAGTGACAGGGATTCCTACAATGAGCAGTTCTTC
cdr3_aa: CASSDRDSYNEQFF

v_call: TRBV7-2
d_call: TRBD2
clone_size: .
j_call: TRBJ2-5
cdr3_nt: TGTGCCAGCAGCCCTAAAAAGGGGGAACTAGCGGGAGACAAGGAGACCCAGTACTTC
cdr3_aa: CASSPKKGELAGDKETQYF

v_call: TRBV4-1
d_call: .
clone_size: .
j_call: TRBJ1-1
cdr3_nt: TGCGCCAGCAGCCAAGGCGCGGGGGACACTGAAGCTTTCTTT
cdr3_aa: CASSQGAGDTEAFF

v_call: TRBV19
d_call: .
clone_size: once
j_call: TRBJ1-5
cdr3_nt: TGTGCCAGTAGTTTCTGGACAGCGGGAGATTCGACCCAGCATTTT
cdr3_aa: CASSFWTAGDSTQHF

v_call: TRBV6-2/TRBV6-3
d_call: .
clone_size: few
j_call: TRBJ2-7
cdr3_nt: TGTGCCAGCAGTTCGTTACGGGGTACCTCCTACGAGCAGTACTTC
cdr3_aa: CASSSLRGTSYEQYF

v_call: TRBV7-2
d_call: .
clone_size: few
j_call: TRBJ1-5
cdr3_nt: TGTGCCAGCAGCTTAGCCCCGTCGAGCAATCAGCCCCAGCATTTT
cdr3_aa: CASSLAPSSNQPQHF